This T cell receptor (beta chain) was recovered during a study of OX40 agonist ivuxolimab in advanced cancers. At cycle 4 day 1, cycle 7 day 1, and baseline, blood was sampled. Method: immunoSEQ multiplex PCR; TCRdb's copy keeps in-frame clones and lacks some. The table lists about 120,000 clones, just under 95% of them singletons. Specimen: CD4+ or CD8+ T cells sorted from blood, collected in a trial of the OX40 agonist ivuxolimab. The clonotype was recovered from an adult with an advanced solid tumor such as melanoma, head and neck, liver or kidney cancer.

CDR3 bases: TGCGCCAGCAGCTTAGGGGGGCCGGAAGATACGCAGTATTTT. As protein: CASSLGGPEDTQYF. The chain couples TRBV5-1 to TRBJ2-3; tentatively, D is TRBD1 or TRBD2 (6 bases each). The CDR3 loop spans 14 amino acids. Trimming removed 2 bases from V and 5 bases from J, with 12 bases in between. The germline V gene encodes CDR1 SGHRS and CDR2 YFSETQ.